One sample yielded the 19 T cell receptor beta chains listed below, sequenced in a study of control samples from healthy donors and cancer patients. TCRdb keeps only in-frame clones here, not all; method: immunoSEQ multiplex PCR. This sample yields around 150,000 clones, of which over 95% are seen a single time; about 0.94% belongs to the top ten. Input material: blood. The receptors originated from a woman in her 30s in good health.

The chain recombines TRBV12-3 or TRBV12-4 with TRBJ1-2; no clear D. The CDR3 consists of 13 residues. V lost 3 bases and J 1 base, leaving 6 bases between the germline ends. The CDR3 protein is CASSFRGNYGYTF. CDR3 bases: TGTGCCAGCAGTTTTCGGGGTAACTATGGCTACACCTTC.

This clone was picked up many times. The chain uses TRBV24-1 and TRBJ2-1; 8 bases map to TRBD2. The V gene's germline CDR1 is KGHDR and CDR2 SFDVKD. There are 15 residues in the CDR3. Trimming removed 1 base from V and 3 bases from J; junction bases left unmatched: 1. CDR3 in DNA: TGTGCCACCAGTGATTTAGCGGGAGACTACAATGAGCAGTTCTTC. Encoded protein: CATSDLAGDYNEQFF.

The V gene is TRBV5-1, the J gene TRBJ2-7; the D gene is possibly TRBD1 (5 bases). The CDR3 contains 16 residues. V dropped 0 bases and J dropped 0 bases, with 13 bases sitting between them. Germline V gives CDR1 SGHRS, CDR2 YFSETQ. The CDR3 DNA is TGCGCCAGCAGCTTGGCGATAGGGGTCCTCTCCTACGAGCAGTACTTC. It encodes CASSLAIGVLSYEQYF. Full variable domain (outside the CDR3, taken from reference TRBV5-1 and TRBJ2-7): KAGVTQTPRYLIKTRGQQVTLSCSPISGHRSVSWYQQTPGQGLQFLFEYFSETQRNKGNFPGRFSGRQFSNSRSEMNVSTLELGDSALYLCASSLAIGVLSYEQYFGPGTRLTVT.

The chain combines TRBV10-1 with TRBJ1-1, with 7 bases lining up with TRBD1. In germline, CDR1 is WNHNN, CDR2 SYGVQD (reference sequence). CDR3 length: 14 amino acids. CDR3 amino acids: CAAGIRGPGTEAFF. The DNA of the CDR3 is TGCGCAGCAGGGATTAGGGGGCCGGGCACTGAAGCTTTCTTT.

The gene calls are TRBV2 and TRBJ1-6; maybe TRBD1 (6 bases). V was cut by 4 bases and J by 5 bases, with 12 bases left in between. The CDR3 totals 15 residues. Per germline, CDR1 SNHLY and CDR2 FYNNEI. The CDR3 nucleotides read TGTGCCAGCAGTGTCTCCAGGGGAAATAATTCACCCCTCCACTTT. Its protein is CASSVSRGNNSPLHF.

The chain has TRBV5-6 and TRBJ1-1; D gene unclear. V shed 0 bases and J shed 3 bases, with 18 bases lying between them. Germline V lookup: CDR1 SGHDT, CDR2 YYEEEE. This CDR3 spans 17 amino acids. The CDR3 nucleotides read TGTGCCAGCAGCTTGGAAGCGGACCCACGAGTGGACACTGAAGCTTTCTTT. Amino acids: CASSLEADPRVDTEAFF.

This chain joins TRBV3-1 (or the pseudogene TRBV3-2) and TRBJ1-5; D remains unclear. The germline V gene has CDR1 LGHDT and CDR2 YNNKEL (reference sequence). V lost 1 base and J lost 2, with 0 bases in between. The CDR3 loop spans 12 amino acids. For the CDR3, the DNA is TGTGCCAGCAGCCAAGGCAATCAGCCCCAGCATTTT. It specifies CASSQGNQPQHF.

In its sample, this clone was seen once. The V gene is TRBV4-1, the J gene TRBJ1-5, with D unclear. V lost 0 bases and J lost 2, with 11 bases in between. The CDR3 contains 16 residues. CDR1 and CDR2 from the germline V gene are MGHRA and YSYEKL. The CDR3 region is CASSQEVSTGNQPQHF. CDR3 sequence (DNA): TGCGCCAGCAGCCAAGAAGTGTCTACGGGCAATCAGCCCCAGCATTTT.

This clone was counted a single time. The gene calls are TRBV11-2 and TRBJ2-7, with D perhaps matching TRBD2 (5 bases). The CDR3 sequence is 11 residues long. Trimming took 5 bases from V and 7 from J, leaving 9 bases between them. CDR1 and CDR2 (germline): SGHAT, FQNNGV. The CDR3 is CASSLSGEQYF. DNA of the CDR3: TGTGCCAGCAGCCTCTCGGGGGAGCAGTACTTC.

This clone was picked up one time. V and J are TRBV6-2 or TRBV6-3 and TRBJ1-6; D gene ambiguous. The germline V gene encodes CDR1 MNHEY and CDR2 SVGEGT. The CDR3 runs 14 residues. V was cut by 4 bases and J by 13 bases, with 17 bases left in between. The CDR3 DNA reads as TGTGCCAGCAGTTTATTAGCCCCCGTGATGCCCCTCCACTTT. Its translation: CASSLLAPVMPLHF.

The gene calls are TRBV27 and TRBJ1-6, with TRBD1 matching over 7 bases. CDR3 length: 14 amino acids. Germline lookup yields CDR1 MNHEY and CDR2 SMNVEV (reference sequence). Unmatched junction bases numbered 5, after V lost 3 bases and J lost 9 bases. CDR3 sequence reads: CASSFQGGRSPLHF. The CDR3 coding sequence is TGTGCCAGCAGTTTTCAGGGGGGGCGTTCACCCCTCCACTTT.

The chain joins TRBV21-1 to TRBJ2-7; the D segment call TRBD1 is taken from the table without a DNA check. TRBV21-1 corresponds to a pseudogene. This CDR3 spans 13 amino acids. The CDR3 protein is CASSKVRQVEQYF. CDR3 DNA: TGTGCCAGCAGCAAGGTTCGGCAGGTCGAGCAGTACTTC.

The chain is built from TRBV15 and TRBJ2-7; TRBD1 matches at 8 bases. This CDR3 is 17 amino acids long. After removal of 1 base from V and 3 bases from J, the junction contained 11 bases not matched to a gene. Germline-derived CDR1 and CDR2 are LNHNV and YYDKDF (reference sequence). The chain's CDR3 is CATSRGQGFPPGYEQYF. In nucleotides, the CDR3 is TGTGCCACCAGCAGAGGACAGGGGTTCCCCCCGGGCTACGAGCAGTACTTC.

This clone was found once. This sample includes further DNA sequences coding for the same CDR3. The gene calls are TRBV19 and TRBJ2-1; no firm D call. This CDR3 spans 12 amino acids. Germline V gene lookup returns CDR1 LNHDA and CDR2 SQIVND (reference sequence). Trimming shortened V by 1 base and J by 6 bases, and 4 bases separated the two germline ends. The CDR3 protein is CASSIVSNEQFF. The DNA of the CDR3 is TGTGCCAGTAGTATAGTCAGCAATGAGCAGTTCTTC.

The rearrangement joins TRBV23-1 to TRBJ2-2; D perhaps matches TRBD1 (5 bases). TRBV23-1 is identified as an open reading frame with a role that is uncertain. V lost 6 bases and J 3 bases, leaving 20 bases between the germline ends. CDR3 length: 17 residues. The CDR3 nucleotides are TGCGCCAGCAGCCGTCGGTTTTCAGGGCTTGACACCGGGGAGCTGTTTTTT. This codes for CASSRRFSGLDTGELFF.

V and J are TRBV6-5 and TRBJ2-5; possibly TRBD1 or TRBD2 for D (5 bases each). The CDR3 runs to 14 residues. The V and J ends lost 2 bases and 2 bases respectively, with 9 bases between them. In germline, CDR1 is MNHEY, CDR2 SVGAGI. The CDR3 sequence is CASSYGTIQETQYF. The DNA of the CDR3 is TGTGCCAGCAGTTACGGGACGATACAAGAGACCCAGTACTTC.

J is TRBJ1-1 and V is TRBV6-5, with D uncertain. CDR3 length: 13 residues. Trimming removed 2 bases from V and 1 base from J, with 5 bases in between. CDR1 MNHEY and CDR2 SVGAGI come from the germline V gene. The CDR3 protein is CASSYHRNTEAFF. CDR3 bases: TGTGCCAGCAGTTACCACAGGAACACTGAAGCTTTCTTT.

The V gene is TRBV19, the J gene TRBJ1-5, with 9 positions matching TRBD1. Germline values: CDR1 LNHDA, CDR2 SQIVND (reference sequence). The V and J ends lost 7 bases and 7 bases, in that order; junction bases with no gene match: 11. This CDR3 contains 15 residues. The CDR3 DNA is TGTGCCAGTAAGGACAGGGGAAGGGACGACCAGCCCCAGCATTTT. Translated, it gives CASKDRGRDDQPQHF. Together with reference TRBV19 and TRBJ1-5, the CDR3 gives the full variable domain: DGGITQSPKYLFRKEGQNVTLSCEQNLNHDAMYWYRQDPGQGLRLIYYSQIVNDFQKGDIAEGYSVSREKKESFPLTVTSAQKNPTAFYLCASKDRGRDDQPQHFGDGTRLSIL.

The rearrangement links TRBV5-1 to TRBJ1-4; the D gene is possibly TRBD1 (6 bases). The V end lost 2 bases, the J end lost 8 bases, and 10 bases lay between the germline ends. The CDR3 sequence is 13 residues long. Looked up from germline, CDR1 is SGHRS and CDR2 is YFSETQ. CDR3 coding DNA: TGCGCCAGCAGCTTCCCAGGGGACGAAAAACTGTTTTTT. It is translated as CASSFPGDEKLFF.